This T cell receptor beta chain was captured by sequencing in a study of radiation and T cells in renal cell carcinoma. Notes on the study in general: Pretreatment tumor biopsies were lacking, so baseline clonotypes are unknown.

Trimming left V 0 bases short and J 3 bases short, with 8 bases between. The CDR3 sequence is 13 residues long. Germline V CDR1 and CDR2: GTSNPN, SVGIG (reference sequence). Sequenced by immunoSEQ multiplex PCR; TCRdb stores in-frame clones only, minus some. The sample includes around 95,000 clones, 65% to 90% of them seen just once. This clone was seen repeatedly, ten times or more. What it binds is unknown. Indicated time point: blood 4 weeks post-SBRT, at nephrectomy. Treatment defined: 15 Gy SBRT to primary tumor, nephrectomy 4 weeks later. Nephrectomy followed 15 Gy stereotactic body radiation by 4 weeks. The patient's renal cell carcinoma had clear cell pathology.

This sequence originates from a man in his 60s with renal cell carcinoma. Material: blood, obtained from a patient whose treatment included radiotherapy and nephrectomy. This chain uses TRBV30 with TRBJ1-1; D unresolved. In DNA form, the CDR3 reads TGTGCCTGGAGTGTGAGGCAGGACACTGAAGCTTTCTTT. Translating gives CAWSVRQDTEAFF.